These T cell receptor beta chains were read from a single sample in a study of glioma-infiltrating T cells. MiXCR was run by TCRdb on the multiplex PCR reads, yielding one entry per CDR3 protein. The sample yields roughly 200,000 distinct CDR3 sequences, under 55% seen once. Sequencing was carried out using glioma tissue, nonneoplastic brain tissue, or PBMCs (not recorded which). The receptors originated from a human donor with low-grade glioma or glioblastoma, undergoing nonglioma brain surgery, or in good health (not recorded which). CDR3s include the opening cysteine and the closing phenylalanine or tryptophan. D genes are given only for firm matches. Expanded clones get a size class; other rows say once, few or many, or leave the size out.

V: TRBV7-2
J: TRBJ1-1
D: -
size: -
CDR3: CASSPPETSNTEAFF
DNA: TGTGCCAGCAGCCCCCCAGAGACTAGTAACACTGAAGCTTTCTTT

V: TRBV12-3/TRBV12-4
J: TRBJ2-3
D: -
size: many
CDR3: CASRSLLADTQYF
DNA: TGTGCCAGCAGGTCCCTCCTAGCAGATACGCAGTATTTT

V: TRBV28
J: TRBJ2-3
D: TRBD1
size: many
CDR3: CASSSSGQGLYTQYF
DNA: TGTGCCAGCAGTTCCTCGGGACAGGGGTTGTATACGCAGTATTTT

V: TRBV20-1
J: TRBJ1-2
D: -
size: many
CDR3: CSARDQGTGYTF
DNA: TGCAGTGCTAGAGATCAAGGGACCGGCTACACCTTC

V: TRBV20-1
J: TRBJ2-7
D: -
size: many
CDR3: CSAPPRAHHRDEQYF
DNA: TGCAGTGCTCCCCCGAGAGCCCACCACAGGGACGAGCAGTACTTC

V: TRBV7-9
J: TRBJ2-5
D: -
size: -
CDR3: CASSSASYQETQYF
DNA: TGTGCCAGCAGCTCCGCAAGTTATCAAGAGACCCAGTACTTC

V: TRBV27
J: TRBJ1-2
D: TRBD1
size: -
CDR3: CASRRDRGWYTF
DNA: TGTGCCAGCAGACGGGACAGGGGTTGGTACACCTTC

V: TRBV12-3/TRBV12-4
J: TRBJ2-7
D: TRBD1
size: few
CDR3: CASRSLGQGAHEQYF
DNA: TGTGCCAGCAGATCCTTGGGACAGGGGGCTCACGAGCAGTACTTC

V: TRBV6-2/TRBV6-3
J: TRBJ2-3
D: -
size: -
CDR3: CASSQGTDKQYF
DNA: TGTGCCAGCAGCCAAGGAACGGATAAGCAGTATTTT

V: TRBV24-1
J: TRBJ2-1
D: TRBD2
size: few
CDR3: CATSAPGTSSYNEQFF
DNA: TGTGCCACCAGTGCCCCCGGGACTAGCTCCTACAATGAGCAGTTCTTC

V: TRBV27
J: TRBJ2-7
D: TRBD1
size: many
CDR3: CASSTSWDSYEQYF
DNA: TGTGCCAGCAGTACGTCCTGGGACAGCTACGAGCAGTACTTC

V: TRBV5-1
J: TRBJ2-7
D: TRBD1
size: -
CDR3: CASSLDGQGIGEQYF
DNA: TGCGCCAGCAGCTTGGATGGACAGGGAATAGGCGAGCAGTACTTC

V: TRBV13
J: TRBJ1-1
D: -
size: few
CDR3: CASMPGSNTEAFF
DNA: TGTGCCAGCATGCCCGGGTCGAACACTGAAGCTTTCTTT

V: TRBV12-3/TRBV12-4
J: TRBJ2-5
D: -
size: -
CDR3: CASSPRLVSVTQYF
DNA: TGTGCCAGCAGTCCACGACTAGTTAGTGTGACCCAGTACTTC

V: TRBV20-1
J: TRBJ2-7
D: -
size: -
CDR3: CSLGTFGEQYF
DNA: TGCAGTTTAGGAACTTTTGGCGAGCAGTACTTC

V: TRBV6-1
J: TRBJ1-5
D: -
size: medium-sized
CDR3: CASSEVDSSNQPQHF
DNA: TGTGCCAGCAGTGAAGTCGACAGTAGCAATCAGCCCCAGCATTTT

V: TRBV6-1
J: TRBJ1-1
D: -
size: many
CDR3: CASRLGRRNEAFF
DNA: TGTGCCAGCAGATTGGGGCGCCGGAATGAAGCTTTCTTT

V: TRBV14
J: TRBJ1-5
D: -
size: many
CDR3: CASSQERGWPQHF
DNA: TGTGCCAGCAGCCAAGAGCGGGGATGGCCCCAGCATTTT

V: TRBV7-7
J: TRBJ2-7
D: TRBD1
size: -
CDR3: CASSSGQGNDEQYF
DNA: TGTGCCAGCAGCTCCGGACAGGGAAACGACGAGCAGTACTTC

V: TRBV27
J: TRBJ1-5
D: -
size: -
CDR3: CASSLNFPGIRQPQHF
DNA: TGTGCCAGCAGTTTAAACTTCCCCGGGATTCGGCAGCCCCAGCATTTT

V: TRBV27
J: TRBJ1-2
D: -
size: many
CDR3: CASSLEPGNLYGYTF
DNA: TGTGCCAGCAGTTTAGAACCAGGGAACCTCTATGGCTACACCTTC

V: TRBV2
J: TRBJ1-4
D: TRBD1
size: few
CDR3: CARAGGTNEKLFF
DNA: TGTGCCAGGGCAGGGGGAACTAATGAAAAACTGTTTTTT

V: TRBV4-2
J: TRBJ2-3
D: TRBD2
size: few
CDR3: CASSQALTSGRGTDTQYF
DNA: TGTGCCAGCAGCCAGGCATTGACTAGCGGGAGAGGTACAGATACGCAGTATTTT

V: TRBV28
J: TRBJ1-1
D: TRBD1
size: many
CDR3: CASRPGDRSGNTEAFF
DNA: TGTGCCAGCCGACCGGGGGACAGGTCAGGGAACACTGAAGCTTTCTTT

V: TRBV20-1
J: TRBJ2-1
D: -
size: -
CDR3: CSAPNTQGNEQFF
DNA: TGCAGTGCTCCAAACACACAGGGCAATGAGCAGTTCTTC

V: TRBV20-1
J: TRBJ2-7
D: -
size: -
CDR3: CSARDGSSVHEKYF
DNA: TGCAGTGCTAGAGATGGTTCTAGCGTCCACGAGAAGTACTTC

V: TRBV19
J: TRBJ1-2
D: -
size: few
CDR3: CASSIPQGGGYTF
DNA: TGTGCCAGTAGTATCCCGCAGGGTGGTGGCTACACCTTC

V: TRBV24-1
J: TRBJ2-5
D: TRBD2
size: medium-sized
CDR3: CATSGPSGSTQYF
DNA: TGTGCCACCAGTGGTCCTAGCGGTTCGACCCAGTACTTC

V: TRBV11-2
J: TRBJ1-3
D: -
size: few
CDR3: CASSLIGNTIYF
DNA: TGTGCCAGCAGCTTAATTGGAAACACCATATATTTT

V: TRBV11-1
J: TRBJ2-3
D: TRBD2
size: -
CDR3: CASSSLTSGRDKDTQYF
DNA: TGTGCCAGCAGCTCGCTGACTAGCGGGAGGGACAAAGATACGCAGTATTTT

V: TRBV2
J: TRBJ2-1
D: TRBD2
size: many
CDR3: CASKAGGPYEQFF
DNA: TGTGCCAGCAAGGCGGGAGGGCCTTATGAGCAGTTCTTC

V: TRBV5-4
J: TRBJ2-7
D: TRBD1
size: few
CDR3: CASSRDRADEQYF
DNA: TGTGCCAGCAGCCGGGACAGGGCCGACGAGCAGTACTTC

V: TRBV28
J: TRBJ2-7
D: TRBD1
size: many
CDR3: CASSLNRGYEQYF
DNA: TGTGCCAGCAGTTTAAACAGGGGCTACGAGCAGTACTTC

V: TRBV4-2
J: TRBJ2-1
D: TRBD2
size: few
CDR3: CASSQLSGRSYNEQFF
DNA: TGTGCCAGCAGCCAACTAAGCGGGAGGTCCTACAATGAGCAGTTCTTC

V: TRBV6-6
J: TRBJ2-1
D: -
size: -
CDR3: CASSPPWSSYNGQFF
DNA: TGTGCCAGCAGTCCTCCGTGGAGCTCCTACAATGGGCAGTTCTTC

V: TRBV12-3/TRBV12-4
J: TRBJ2-2
D: TRBD2
size: many
CDR3: CATLTSDNTGELFF
DNA: TGTGCCACCCTGACTAGCGACAACACCGGGGAGCTGTTTTTT

V: TRBV12-3/TRBV12-4
J: TRBJ1-4
D: -
size: -
CDR3: CASRDQGGTLFF
DNA: TGTGCCAGCAGAGATCAAGGGGGGACACTGTTTTTT

V: TRBV29-1
J: TRBJ2-1
D: -
size: few
CDR3: CSVEPGYNEQFF
DNA: TGCAGCGTTGAGCCAGGTTACAATGAGCAGTTCTTC

V: TRBV2
J: TRBJ2-6
D: -
size: once
CDR3: CASSETRESSGANVLTF
DNA: TGTGCCAGCAGTGAAACAAGAGAGAGCTCTGGGGCCAACGTCCTGACTTTC

V: TRBV28
J: TRBJ1-2
D: -
size: -
CDR3: CASSLEDTGNYGYNF
DNA: TGTGCCAGCAGCCTCGAGGATACAGGGAACTATGGCTACAACTTC